This T cell receptor (beta chain) was sequenced for a study of blood T cell repertoires in COVID-19. Data came from immunoSEQ multiplex PCR; TCRdb stores just in-frame clones and leaves some out. This sample yields 260,000 or so clones, of which around four fifths are seen a single time; 5.7% belongs to the top ten. V lost 3 bases, J lost 2 bases, and 18 bases lay in between. The CDR3 totals 16 residues. CDR1 is DFQATT, CDR2 SNEGSKA, per germline (reference sequence). This chain connects TRBV20-1 to TRBJ2-3; maybe TRBD1 (7 bases). The sample was peripheral blood. This sequence originates from an elderly man with acute or convalescent COVID-19. CDR3: CSASRPRGDSTDTQYF. As DNA, the CDR3 is TGCAGTGCTAGTCGACCCAGGGGGGATTCCACAGATACGCAGTATTTT.